Detailed here is one T cell receptor beta chain. Its antigen is undetermined. One junction end disagrees with the germline gene, perhaps due to a read error. The record originates from a study of cytomegalovirus exposure and HLA in healthy donors. Germline-derived CDR1 and CDR2 are MNHNY and SVGAGI (reference sequence). This CDR3 region has 14 residues. Findings and caveats of the study: Researchers reported in a later analysis that a missense DCLRE1C variant was tied to TCR beta V- and J-gene trimming. In a later analysis, specific HLA alleles were associated with approximately 17,000 TCR beta sequences at a 0.05 false discovery rate. In an earlier analysis, most TCR beta V segments were productive about 87% or about 30% of the time. Sequencing had likely introduced a cluster of highly shared sequence variants as an artifact.

In the PCR, 60 Vbeta and 13 Jbeta primers were used. Some clones are missing from TCRdb's copy, which holds only in-frame ones; the method was immunoSEQ multiplex PCR. The sample has under 200,000 clones, 68% seen once; the top ten hold 2.8%. The clonotype originates from a woman in her forties in good health and CMV-seropositive. This chain uses TRBV6-6 with TRBJ1-2; D not resolved. Sequenced sample: PBMCs. CDR3 region: CASSYISMNYGYPF. The CDR3 DNA reads TGTGCCAGCAGTTACATTTCAATGAACTATGGCTACCCCTTC.